This TCR beta chain was documented in a study of Ad26.COV2.S vaccination and SARS-CoV-2 variants. Sample treatment: roughly 19 received Ad26.COV2.S at low or high dose, single or two shots; 5 received placebo; per-sample allocation not given. Following the first vaccine or placebo injection, samples were taken on day 63. Some clones are missing from TCRdb's copy, which holds only in-frame ones; the method was immunoSEQ multiplex PCR. The table lists around 340,000 clones, around nine tenths of them singletons. The germline gives CDR1 SGHNT, CDR2 YYREEE (reference sequence). The CDR3 is made up of 16 amino acids. V was clipped by 3 bases and J by 6 bases; unmatched bases: 10.

The clonotype was recovered from a person aged 18-60 years who received the Ad26.COV2.S COVID-19 vaccine or a placebo. The source material was peripheral blood, sampled in a trial of Ad26.COV2.S vaccine versus placebo. The rearrangement uses TRBV5-4 and TRBJ2-2; 8 nucleotides agree with TRBD2. The CDR3 DNA reads TGTGCCAGCAGCTCCGGGGGGGGAAAAGGGGCCGGGGAGCTGTTTTTT. Its translation: CASSSGGGKGAGELFF.